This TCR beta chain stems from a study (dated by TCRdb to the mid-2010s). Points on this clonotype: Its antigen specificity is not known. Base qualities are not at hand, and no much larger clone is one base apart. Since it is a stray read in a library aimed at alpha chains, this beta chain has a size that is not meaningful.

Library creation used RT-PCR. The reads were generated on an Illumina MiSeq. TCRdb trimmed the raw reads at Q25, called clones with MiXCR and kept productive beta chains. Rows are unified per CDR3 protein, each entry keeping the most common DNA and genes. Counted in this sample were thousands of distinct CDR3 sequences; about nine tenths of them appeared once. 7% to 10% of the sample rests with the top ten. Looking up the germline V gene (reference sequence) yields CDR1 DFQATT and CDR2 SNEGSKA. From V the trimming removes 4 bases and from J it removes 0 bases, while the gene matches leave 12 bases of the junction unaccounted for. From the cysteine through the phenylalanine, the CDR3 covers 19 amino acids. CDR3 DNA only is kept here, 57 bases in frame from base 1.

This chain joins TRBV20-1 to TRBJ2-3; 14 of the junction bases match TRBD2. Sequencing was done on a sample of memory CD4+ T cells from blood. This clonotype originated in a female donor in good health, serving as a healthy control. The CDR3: CSATTPGLAGEWSTDTQYF. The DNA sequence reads TGCAGTGCTACGACACCGGGACTAGCGGGAGAGTGGAGCACAGATACGCAGTATTTT.